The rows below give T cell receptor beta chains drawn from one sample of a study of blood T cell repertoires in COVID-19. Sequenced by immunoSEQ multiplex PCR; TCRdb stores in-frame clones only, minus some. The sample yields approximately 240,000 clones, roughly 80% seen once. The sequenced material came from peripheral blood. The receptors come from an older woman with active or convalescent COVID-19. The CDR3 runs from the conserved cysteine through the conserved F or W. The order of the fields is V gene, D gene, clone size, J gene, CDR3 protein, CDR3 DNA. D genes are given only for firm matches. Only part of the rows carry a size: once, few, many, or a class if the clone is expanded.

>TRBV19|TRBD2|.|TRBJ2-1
CASSLTGTTSSDEQFF
TGTGCCAGTAGTCTGACCGGGACTACCAGTTCGGATGAGCAGTTCTTC
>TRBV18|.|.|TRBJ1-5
CASSQGGDQPQHF
TGTGCCAGCTCACAGGGGGGGGATCAGCCCCAGCATTTT
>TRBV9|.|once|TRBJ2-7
CASSVGGLSYEQYF
TGTGCCAGCAGCGTAGGGGGCCTCTCCTACGAGCAGTACTTC
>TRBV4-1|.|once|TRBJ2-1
CASSFTGRGSEQFF
TGCGCCAGCAGCTTTACGGGGCGGGGCAGTGAGCAGTTCTTC
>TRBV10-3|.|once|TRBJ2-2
CAIPESTAGELFF
TGTGCCATCCCCGAGTCCACGGCCGGGGAGCTGTTTTTT
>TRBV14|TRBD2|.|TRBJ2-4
CASSQGLAGNIQYF
TGTGCCAGCAGCCAAGGACTAGCGGGAAACATTCAGTACTTC
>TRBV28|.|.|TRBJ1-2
CASTSDYGYTF
TGTGCCAGCACCTCCGACTATGGCTACACCTTC
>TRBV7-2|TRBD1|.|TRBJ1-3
CASSVTGGPGNTIYF
TGTGCCAGCAGTGTTACAGGGGGCCCTGGAAACACCATATATTTT
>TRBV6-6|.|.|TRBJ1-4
CASSHGGKGTNEKLFF
TGTGCCAGCAGTCACGGTGGGAAGGGGACTAATGAAAAACTGTTTTTT
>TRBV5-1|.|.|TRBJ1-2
CASRRDTFGNGYTF
TGCGCCAGCAGAAGAGACACTTTCGGTAATGGCTACACCTTC
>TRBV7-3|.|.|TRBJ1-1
CASSPRLDGTEAFF
TGTGCCAGCAGCCCCCGCTTAGATGGCACTGAAGCTTTCTTT
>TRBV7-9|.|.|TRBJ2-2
CASSLERNTGELFF
TGTGCCAGCAGCTTAGAGAGGAACACCGGGGAGCTGTTTTTT
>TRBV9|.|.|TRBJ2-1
CASSVLVDSNEQFF
TGTGCCAGCAGCGTACTTGTTGACAGCAATGAGCAGTTCTTC
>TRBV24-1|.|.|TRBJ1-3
CATQGSSGNTIYF
TGTGCCACCCAGGGTTCTTCTGGAAACACCATATATTTT
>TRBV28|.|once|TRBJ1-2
CASQAGEGGYTF
TGTGCCAGCCAGGCTGGGGAGGGCGGCTACACCTTC
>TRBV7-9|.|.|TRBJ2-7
CASSYHPDAGPIQQYF
TGTGCCAGCAGCTACCACCCCGACGCGGGACCCATCCAGCAGTACTTC
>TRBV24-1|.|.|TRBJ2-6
CATSSRSGANVLTF
TGTGCCACCAGTAGTAGGAGTGGGGCCAACGTCCTGACTTTC
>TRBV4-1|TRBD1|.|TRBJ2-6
CASSGTAPPGANVLTF
TGCGCCAGCAGCGGGACAGCTCCCCCTGGGGCCAACGTCCTGACTTTC
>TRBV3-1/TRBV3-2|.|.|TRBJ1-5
CASSQGRQSNQPQHF
TGTGCCAGCAGCCAGGGCAGACAAAGCAATCAGCCCCAGCATTTT
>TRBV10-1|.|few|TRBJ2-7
CASSDSTGVYEQYF
TGCGCCAGCAGTGACTCGACAGGCGTCTACGAGCAGTACTTC
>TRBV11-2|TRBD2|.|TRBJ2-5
CASSFQTSRETQYF
TGTGCCAGCAGCTTCCAGACTAGCCGAGAGACCCAGTACTTC
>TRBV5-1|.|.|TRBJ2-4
CASSFRGFGDIQYF
TGCGCCAGCAGCTTTAGAGGGTTTGGGGACATTCAGTACTTC
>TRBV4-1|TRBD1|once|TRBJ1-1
CASSPRGLTEAFF
TGCGCCAGCAGTCCCAGGGGGCTAACTGAAGCTTTCTTT
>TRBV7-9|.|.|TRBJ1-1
CASRLQNTEAFF
TGTGCCAGCAGACTCCAGAACACTGAAGCTTTCTTT
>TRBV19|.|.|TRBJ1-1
CASSIQGIQDTEAFF
TGTGCCAGTAGTATACAGGGGATCCAGGACACTGAAGCTTTCTTT
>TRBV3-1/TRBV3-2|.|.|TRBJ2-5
CASSQDPTPLSGTQYF
TGTGCCAGCAGCCAAGATCCGACTCCCCTAAGTGGGACCCAGTACTTC
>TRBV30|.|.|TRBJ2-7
CAWSGPPTGAGFYEQYF
TGTGCCTGGTCTGGTCCCCCTACGGGAGCTGGTTTCTACGAGCAGTACTTC
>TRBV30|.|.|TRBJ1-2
CAWSGGSACLF
TGTGCCTGGAGCGGGGGGTCGGCCTGCCTCTTC
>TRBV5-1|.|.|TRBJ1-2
CASSLVGTAGYGYTF
TGCGCCAGCAGCTTGGTGGGTACCGCGGGCTATGGCTACACCTTC
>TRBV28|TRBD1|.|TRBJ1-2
CASRKEQGANYGYTF
TGTGCCAGCAGGAAAGAACAGGGGGCTAACTATGGCTACACCTTC
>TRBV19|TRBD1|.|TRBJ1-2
CASGPTGGASGYTF
TGTGCCAGTGGCCCCACAGGGGGCGCAAGTGGCTACACCTTC
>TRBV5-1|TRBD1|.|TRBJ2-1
CASTNTDRVTYNEQFF
TGCGCCAGCACGAATACTGACAGGGTCACCTACAATGAGCAGTTCTTC
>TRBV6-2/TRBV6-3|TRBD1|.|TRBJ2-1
CASSPGQGKNYNEQFF
TGTGCCAGCAGCCCGGGACAGGGGAAAAACTACAATGAGCAGTTCTTC
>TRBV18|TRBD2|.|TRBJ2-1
CASSPRSSGTLRYNEQFF
TGTGCCAGCTCACCACGGTCTAGCGGGACCTTGAGGTACAATGAGCAGTTCTTC
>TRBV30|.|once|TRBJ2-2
CAWSRSGGELFF
TGTGCCTGGTCACGGAGCGGGGGGGAGCTGTTTTTT